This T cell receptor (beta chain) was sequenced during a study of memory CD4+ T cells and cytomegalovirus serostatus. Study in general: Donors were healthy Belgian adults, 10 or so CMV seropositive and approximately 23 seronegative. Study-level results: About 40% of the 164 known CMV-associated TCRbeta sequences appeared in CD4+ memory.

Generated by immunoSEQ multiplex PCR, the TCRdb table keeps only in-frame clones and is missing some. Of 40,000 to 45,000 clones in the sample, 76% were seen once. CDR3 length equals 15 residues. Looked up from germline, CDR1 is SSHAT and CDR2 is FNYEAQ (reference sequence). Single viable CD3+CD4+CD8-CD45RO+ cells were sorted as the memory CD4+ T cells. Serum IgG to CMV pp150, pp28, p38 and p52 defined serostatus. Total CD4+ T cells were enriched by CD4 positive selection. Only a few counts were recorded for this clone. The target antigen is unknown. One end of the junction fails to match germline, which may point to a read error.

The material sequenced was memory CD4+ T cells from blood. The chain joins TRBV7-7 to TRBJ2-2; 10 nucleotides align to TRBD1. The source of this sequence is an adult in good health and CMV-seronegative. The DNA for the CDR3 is TGTGCTAGCAGACCCGGGACAGGGGACACCGGGGAGCTGTTTTTT. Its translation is CASRPGTGDTGELFF.